This T cell receptor (beta chain) was identified in a study of blood T cell repertoires in COVID-19. Study background: Researchers got acute and convalescent COVID-19 samples from the United States, Italy and Spain.

CDR3 length: 15 residues. The germline V gene encodes CDR1 WSHSY and CDR2 SAAADI. Trimming took 3 bases from V and 2 from J, leaving 12 bases between them. Original data processing: The assay estimated nucleated cells by amplifying reference gene primers. Clones were sequenced by immunoSEQ multiplex PCR, and TCRdb holds only the in-frame ones, with some missing. That table furnishes V, J and clone size, whereas the DNA furnished D and trimming. The sample lists some 80,000 clones, approximately 86% occurring once. This receptor was taken from a human donor in a cohort sampled during active COVID-19. Sequencing used peripheral blood. The V call is TRBV10-2, the J call TRBJ2-3, with D possibly TRBD2 on 6 matching bases. The CDR3 region is CASSDPGTYTDTQYF. CDR3 bases: TGCGCCAGCAGTGACCCGGGGACTTACACAGATACGCAGTATTTT.